This T cell receptor beta chain was sequenced during a study of blood T cell repertoires in COVID-19. The length of the CDR3 is 21 residues. This clone was recorded only once. Generated by immunoSEQ multiplex PCR, the TCRdb table keeps only in-frame clones and is missing some. The sample has some 290,000 clones; 85% to 90% are singletons. This clonotype was obtained from a woman aged 25 to 39 with COVID-19, enrolled during active disease. The rearrangement joins TRBV21-1 to TRBJ2-2; the table names TRBD1, a call not compared with the DNA. TRBV21-1 is reported as a pseudogene. Input material: peripheral blood. Written as DNA, the CDR3 is TGTGCCAGCAGCAGCCCTGAGCCGGGACAGCTGCTCCCGATGAACACCGGGGAGCTGTTTTTT. Protein: CASSSPEPGQLLPMNTGELFF.